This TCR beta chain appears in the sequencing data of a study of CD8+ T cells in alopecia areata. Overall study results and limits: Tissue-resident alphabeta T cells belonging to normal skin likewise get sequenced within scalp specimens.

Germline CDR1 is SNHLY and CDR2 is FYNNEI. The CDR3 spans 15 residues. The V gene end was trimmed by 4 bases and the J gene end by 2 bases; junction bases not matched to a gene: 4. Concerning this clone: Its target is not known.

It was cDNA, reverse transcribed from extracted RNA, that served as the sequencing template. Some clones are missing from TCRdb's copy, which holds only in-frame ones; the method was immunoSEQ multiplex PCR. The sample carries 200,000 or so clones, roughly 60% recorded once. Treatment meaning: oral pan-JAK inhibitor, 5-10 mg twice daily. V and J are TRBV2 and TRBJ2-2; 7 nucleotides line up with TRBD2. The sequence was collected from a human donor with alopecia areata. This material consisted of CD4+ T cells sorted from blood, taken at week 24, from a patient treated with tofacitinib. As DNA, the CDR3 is TGTGCCAGCAGTGCTAGGGGACTAAACACCGGGGAGCTGTTTTTT. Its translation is CASSARGLNTGELFF.